The T cell receptor (beta chain) described here comes from a study of beta chain features in type 1 diabetes. Study-level results: Shorter TCRB CDR3s, moderately but significantly so, were found in Type 1 diabetes patients in all four CD4+ subsets.

The whole isolated RNA underwent reverse transcription, so sequencing captured expressed TCRB transcripts. Libraries were prepared by immunoSEQ multiplex PCR; TCRdb keeps only in-frame clonotypes and omits some of them. The sample contains about 180,000 clones, about 13% of which appear only once. This clone was counted many times. Antigen specificity is unknown. Looked up from germline, CDR1 is SGHTA and CDR2 is FQGTGA. The CDR3 runs to 16 residues. J lost 1 base, V lost 1 base, and 7 bases had no gene match. The sequence was obtained from a woman in her late teens or twenties in good health. Sequencing used central memory CD4+ T cells from blood. The chain recombines TRBV7-3 with TRBJ2-7; 7 bases map to TRBD2. Written as DNA, the CDR3 is TGTGCCAGCAGCTTAAGCCTAGCGGCCACGTCCTACGAGCAGTACTTC. Its translation is CASSLSLAATSYEQYF.